These 18 T cell receptor beta chains were all obtained from the same sample, sequenced in a study of control samples from healthy donors and cancer patients. Sequenced by immunoSEQ multiplex PCR; TCRdb stores in-frame clones only, minus some. The table includes about 150,000 clones, 93% detected once. The specimen was blood. These receptors all come from a middle-aged man in good health.

The chain uses TRBV19 and TRBJ1-4; possibly TRBD1 for D (5 bases). This CDR3 is built from 15 residues. Germline V CDR1 and CDR2: LNHDA, SQIVND (reference sequence). Deletions cut 3 bases from V and 10 bases from J, with 18 bases between. The CDR3 DNA is TGTGCCAGTAGTATCAGGGAACGAGGGGTCGGAAAACTGTTTTTT. It is translated as CASSIRERGVGKLFF.

The chain couples TRBV5-1 to TRBJ2-5; TRBD2 aligns across 8 bases. The CDR3 totals 14 residues. Unmatched junction bases numbered 4, after V lost 0 bases and J lost 6 bases. Germline V CDR1 and CDR2: SGHRS, YFSETQ. The CDR3 sequence: CASSLGTSLQTQYF. The DNA of the CDR3 is TGCGCCAGCAGCTTGGGGACTAGCTTGCAGACCCAGTACTTC.

The chain employs TRBV2 and TRBJ2-1; perhaps TRBD1 as D (5 bases). This CDR3 has 14 residues. V gave up 4 bases and J gave up 8 bases, with 15 bases separating them. Germline assignment: CDR1 SNHLY and CDR2 FYNNEI. The CDR3 is CASSGAGWRDEQFF. In DNA form, the CDR3 reads TGTGCCAGCAGTGGGGCAGGGTGGCGCGATGAGCAGTTCTTC.

This chain joins TRBV10-1 and TRBJ2-7, with 14 bases fitting TRBD2. The trim removed 5 bases at V and 6 bases at J, leaving 6 bases unmatched. Germline CDR1 is WNHNN and CDR2 is SYGVQD (reference sequence). The CDR3 has 15 residues. As DNA, the CDR3 is TGCGCCAGCAGTCCGACTAGCGGGAGGGCGGGCGAGCAGTACTTC. Its translation is CASSPTSGRAGEQYF.

The gene calls are TRBV5-1 and TRBJ2-3; TRBD2 agrees at 10 bases. Germline V CDR1 and CDR2: SGHRS, YFSETQ. Trimming at V came to 4 bases and at J to 0 bases, leaving 2 bases not matched to a gene. The CDR3 consists of 15 residues. The CDR3 nucleotides are TGCGCCAGCAGCCCGACTAGCGGGAGCACAGATACGCAGTATTTT. As protein: CASSPTSGSTDTQYF.

V and J are TRBV3-1 (or the pseudogene TRBV3-2) and TRBJ1-1; D perhaps matches TRBD1 (6 bases). CDR1 LGHDT and CDR2 YNNKEL come from the germline V gene (reference sequence). The germline V and J ends were trimmed by 3 bases and 1 base, with 12 bases remaining between them. The CDR3 is made up of 15 amino acids. CDR3: CASSQVGGANTEAFF. CDR3 bases: TGTGCCAGCAGCCAGGTTGGGGGGGCGAACACTGAAGCTTTCTTT.

The rearrangement uses TRBV2 and TRBJ1-5; maybe TRBD1 (5 bases). CDR1 is SNHLY, CDR2 FYNNEI, per germline. The V gene lost 5 bases and the J gene lost 2 bases, with 16 bases spanning the gap. The CDR3 has 16 residues. CDR3: CASSSAGTTGNQPQHF. Written as DNA, the CDR3 is TGTGCCAGCAGTTCTGCCGGGACCACTGGCAATCAGCCCCAGCATTTT.

The J gene is TRBJ1-2, the V gene TRBV4-2; D is unclear. V lost 1 base, J lost 3 bases, and 12 bases lay in between. The length of the CDR3 is 15 residues. Germline V CDR1 and CDR2: LGHNA, YNFKEQ. The CDR3 DNA sequence: TGTGCCAGCAGCCAAGCCCGAATCTCGGACTATGGCTACACCTTC. This codes for CASSQARISDYGYTF.

With regard to this clone: Other DNA sequences in the same sample also yield this CDR3. V is TRBV16 and J is TRBJ2-2, with a possible D match to TRBD1 (5 bases). The CDR3 contains 14 residues. CDR1 and CDR2 from the germline V gene are KGHSY and FQNENV. Trimming took off 0 bases at V and 5 bases at J, with 7 bases between the two ends. The CDR3 DNA is TGTGCCAGCAGCCAATCTAGGGGAACCGGGGAGCTGTTTTTT. Its protein is CASSQSRGTGELFF.

The chain employs TRBV19 and TRBJ1-1; the D is unclear. V was cut by 2 bases and J by 4 bases, with 17 bases left in between. Looked up from germline, CDR1 is LNHDA and CDR2 is SQIVND (reference sequence). The CDR3 sequence is 16 residues long. CDR3 loop: CASSIRVLRSSTEAFF. The CDR3 DNA reads as TGTGCCAGTAGTATACGGGTTCTGAGGTCTAGCACTGAAGCTTTCTTT.

The chain employs TRBV11-2 and TRBJ2-7; possible D gene TRBD2, 6 bases. The V and J ends lost 5 bases and 6 bases respectively, with 20 bases between them. Germline V gene sequence: CDR1 SGHAT, CDR2 FQNNGV. The CDR3 consists of 15 residues. The CDR3 spells CASSTNPTGGVEQYF. CDR3 DNA: TGTGCCAGCAGCACCAACCCTACCGGGGGTGTCGAGCAGTACTTC.

The CDR3 nucleotides are TGTGCCAGCAGCTTAGGGGGTAGCGGGGGCACAGATACGCAGTATTTT. The encoded protein is CASSLGGSGGTDTQYF. V gene TRBV7-9 combines with J gene TRBJ2-3, with 8 bases lining up with TRBD2. The V gene end was trimmed by 1 base and the J gene end by 1 base; junction bases not matched to a gene: 4. The CDR3 has 16 amino acids. Germline CDR1 is SEHNR and CDR2 is FQNEAQ (reference sequence).

CDR3 sequence (DNA): TGTGCCAGCAGTCGAAGCAGGGGACTAGCGGGAGGAACAGATACGCAGTATTTT. This encodes CASSRSRGLAGGTDTQYF. The rearrangement links TRBV27 to TRBJ2-3, with TRBD2 matching over 15 bases. From germline, CDR1 is MNHEY and CDR2 SMNVEV (reference sequence). Losses at the gene ends were 5 bases for V and 3 bases for J; bases not matched to a gene: 9. The CDR3 is made up of 18 amino acids.

The sample holds one count of this clone. V gene TRBV5-1 combines with J gene TRBJ2-2; D may be TRBD1 or TRBD2 (6 bases each). From germline, CDR1 is SGHRS and CDR2 YFSETQ. V dropped 4 bases and J dropped 3 bases, with 13 bases sitting between them. This CDR3 has 15 residues. In DNA form, the CDR3 reads TGCGCCAGCAGCCTACCGAGGGGGGACACCGGGGAGCTGTTTTTT. Encoded protein: CASSLPRGDTGELFF.

The rearrangement joins TRBV30 to TRBJ2-3; D gene uncertain. Trimming cost V 4 bases and J 6 bases, with 8 bases left between them. CDR1 is GTSNPN and CDR2 is SVGIG in the germline V gene (reference sequence). This CDR3 is built from 11 residues. The chain's CDR3 is CAWTPRDTQYF. The DNA for the CDR3 is TGTGCCTGGACACCCCGGGATACGCAGTATTTT.

This chain links TRBV5-1 with TRBJ2-7; D might be TRBD1 or TRBD2, each matching 6 bases. Germline lookup yields CDR1 SGHRS and CDR2 YFSETQ. This CDR3 is built from 15 residues. V was cut by 2 bases and J by 2 bases, with 14 bases left in between. In DNA form, the CDR3 reads TGCGCCAGCAGCTTCAACGGGGGCCATCCCTACGAGCAGTACTTC. It codes for CASSFNGGHPYEQYF.

This clone was picked up one time. V gene TRBV2 combines with J gene TRBJ2-3, with 7 nucleotides matching TRBD2. Trimming took 6 bases from V and 5 from J; bases not matched to a gene: 5. There are 13 residues in the CDR3. Germline CDR1 and CDR2: SNHLY and FYNNEI. The CDR3 region is CASSWGEGDTQYF. DNA for the CDR3: TGTGCCAGCAGCTGGGGGGAGGGAGATACGCAGTATTTT.

This chain joins TRBV5-6 and TRBJ2-7, with D possibly called TRBD1 or TRBD2 (5 bases each). V gave up 5 bases and J gave up 0 bases, with 15 bases separating them. Germline values: CDR1 SGHDT, CDR2 YYEEEE. CDR3 length: 15 amino acids. The CDR3, as DNA: TGTGCCAGCAGAAGACCGGGACGAAGCTCCTACGAGCAGTACTTC. It encodes CASRRPGRSSYEQYF.